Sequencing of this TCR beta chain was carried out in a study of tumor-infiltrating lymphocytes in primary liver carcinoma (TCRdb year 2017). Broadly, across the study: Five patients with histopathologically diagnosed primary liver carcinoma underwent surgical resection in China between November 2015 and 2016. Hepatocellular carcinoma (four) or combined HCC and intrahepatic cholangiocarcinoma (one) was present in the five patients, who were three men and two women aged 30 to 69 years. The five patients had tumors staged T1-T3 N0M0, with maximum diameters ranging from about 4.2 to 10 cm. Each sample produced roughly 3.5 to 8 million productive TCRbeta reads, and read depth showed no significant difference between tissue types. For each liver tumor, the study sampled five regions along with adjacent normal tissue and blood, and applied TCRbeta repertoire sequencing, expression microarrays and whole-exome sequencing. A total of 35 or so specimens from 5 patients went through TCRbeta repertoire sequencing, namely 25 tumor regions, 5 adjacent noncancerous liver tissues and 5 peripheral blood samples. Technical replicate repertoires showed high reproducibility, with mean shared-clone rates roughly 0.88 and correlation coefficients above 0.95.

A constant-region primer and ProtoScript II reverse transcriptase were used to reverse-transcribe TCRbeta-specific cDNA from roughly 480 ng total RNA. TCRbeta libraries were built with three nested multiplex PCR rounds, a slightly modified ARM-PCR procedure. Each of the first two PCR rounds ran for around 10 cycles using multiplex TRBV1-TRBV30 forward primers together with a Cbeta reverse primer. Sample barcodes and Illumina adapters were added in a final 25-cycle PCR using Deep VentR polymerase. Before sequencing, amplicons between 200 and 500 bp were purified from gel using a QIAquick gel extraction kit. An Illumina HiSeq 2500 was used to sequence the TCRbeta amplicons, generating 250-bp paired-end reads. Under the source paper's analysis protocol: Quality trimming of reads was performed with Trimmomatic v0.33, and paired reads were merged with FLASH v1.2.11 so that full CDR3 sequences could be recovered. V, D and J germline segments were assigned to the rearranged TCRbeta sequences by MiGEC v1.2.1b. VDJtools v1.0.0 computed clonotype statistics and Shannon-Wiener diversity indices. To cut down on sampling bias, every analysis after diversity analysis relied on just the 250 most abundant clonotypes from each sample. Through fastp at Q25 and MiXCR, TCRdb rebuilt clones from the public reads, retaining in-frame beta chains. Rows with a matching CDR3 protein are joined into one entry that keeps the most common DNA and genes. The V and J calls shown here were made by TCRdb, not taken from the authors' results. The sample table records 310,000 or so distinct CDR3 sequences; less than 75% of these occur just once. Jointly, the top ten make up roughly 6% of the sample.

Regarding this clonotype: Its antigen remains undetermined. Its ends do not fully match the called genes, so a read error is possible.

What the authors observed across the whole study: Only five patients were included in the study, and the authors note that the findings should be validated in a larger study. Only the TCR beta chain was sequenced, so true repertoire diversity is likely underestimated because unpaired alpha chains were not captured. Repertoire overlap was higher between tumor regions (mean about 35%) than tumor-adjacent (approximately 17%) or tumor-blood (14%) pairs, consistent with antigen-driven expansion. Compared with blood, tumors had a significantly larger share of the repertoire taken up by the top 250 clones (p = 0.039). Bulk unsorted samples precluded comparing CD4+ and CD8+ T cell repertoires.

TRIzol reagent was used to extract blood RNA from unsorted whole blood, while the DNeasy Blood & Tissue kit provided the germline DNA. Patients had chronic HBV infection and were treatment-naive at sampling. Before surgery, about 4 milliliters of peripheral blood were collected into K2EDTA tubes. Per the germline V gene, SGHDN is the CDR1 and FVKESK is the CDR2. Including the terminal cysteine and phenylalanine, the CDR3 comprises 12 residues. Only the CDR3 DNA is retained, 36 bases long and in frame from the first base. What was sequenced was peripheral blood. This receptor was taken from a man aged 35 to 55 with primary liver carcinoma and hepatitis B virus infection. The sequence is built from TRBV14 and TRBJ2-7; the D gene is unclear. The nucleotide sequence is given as TGTGCCGGCAGCCAATCAGCATACGAGCAGTACTTC. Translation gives CAGSQSAYEQYF.